These T cell receptor beta chains were read from a single sample in a study of response to subunit inactivated influenza vaccine. TCRdb independently ran MiXCR on the RT-PCR reads; one entry per CDR3 protein. Counted here are 500,000 to 600,000 distinct CDR3 sequences, approximately 7.6% occurring once; the ten biggest clones make up around 13%. The sequences come from PBMCs from blood, collected approximately 25 months after vaccination. The receptors come from a man aged 50 to 75 who received an inactivated influenza vaccine. Both conserved end residues are part of each CDR3. A D gene is named only where the DNA matches it firmly. Not every row has a clone size; where given, it reads once, few, many or a size class.

CDR3 DNA | CDR3 protein | V gene | D gene | J gene | clone size
TGTGCCAGCAGCTTGCAGGACAGGGACATCGGGGAGCTGTTTTTT | CASSLQDRDIGELFF | TRBV5-4 | TRBD1 | TRBJ2-2 | .
TGTGCCAGCAGCGACAGGGTTGGAAGCAATCAGCCCCAGCATTTT | CASSDRVGSNQPQHF | TRBV7-2 | TRBD1 | TRBJ1-5 | few
TGCGCCAGCAGCGCCCAACAGGGGGCGGGTCCAGATACGCAGTATTTT | CASSAQQGAGPDTQYF | TRBV5-1 | TRBD1 | TRBJ2-3 | few
TGCAGTGCGGAGGGGACAGTCTCTGGAAACACCATATATTTT | CSAEGTVSGNTIYF | TRBV20-1 | TRBD1 | TRBJ1-3 | many
TGTGCCAGCAGCCCCCAGGGGACGAGGGTAGGCACTGAAGCTTTCTTT | CASSPQGTRVGTEAFF | TRBV7-2 | . | TRBJ1-1 | few
TGTGCCAGCAGCCCCGCGGGGGCCCACGGGGGAGAGCAGTACTTC | CASSPAGAHGGEQYF | TRBV5-6 | . | TRBJ2-7 | few
TGTGCCAGCAGTTTTGCCCTTGAGTTCACTGAAGCTTTCTTT | CASSFALEFTEAFF | TRBV12-3/TRBV12-4 | . | TRBJ1-1 | many
TGCAGCGTTGGGGGCAGGGCCACCTACGAGCAGTACTTC | CSVGGRATYEQYF | TRBV29-1 | . | TRBJ2-7 | many
TGTGCCAGCAGCCGACGATTGGGGGCAGATACGCAGTATTTT | CASSRRLGADTQYF | TRBV7-2 | . | TRBJ2-3 | .
TGTGCCAGCAGCTTCTTGCTTTTGCGGGAGGCTAGCACAGATACGCAGTATTTT | CASSFLLLREASTDTQYF | TRBV11-2 | TRBD2 | TRBJ2-3 | many
TGTGCCAGTAACCCGGGAGGGGCCGGGGAGCTGTTTTTT | CASNPGGAGELFF | TRBV19 | TRBD2 | TRBJ2-2 | few
TGTGCCAGTTGGAGAAAGGGACGAGAGACCCAGTACTTC | CASWRKGRETQYF | TRBV6-6 | . | TRBJ2-5 | .
TGTGCCAGCAGCCAAGATTATTTGCCCGGGAGGCCCCTGGCTGAGCAGTTCTTC | CASSQDYLPGRPLAEQFF | TRBV14 | TRBD2 | TRBJ2-1 | many
TGCAGTGCTAGAGACCGCTCCGGGACAGGGCTTGAAGCTTTCTTT | CSARDRSGTGLEAFF | TRBV20-1 | TRBD1 | TRBJ1-1 | many
TGTGCCACCAGTGATCAAGACGGTAGCTCCTACAATGAGCAGTTCTTC | CATSDQDGSSYNEQFF | TRBV24-1 | . | TRBJ2-1 | .
TGCGCCAGCAGCCCTCGCCCCGGGACAGAAAGGGAGCAGTACTTC | CASSPRPGTEREQYF | TRBV5-1 | TRBD1 | TRBJ2-7 | few